These T cell receptor beta chains were read from a single sample in a study of blood T cell repertoires in COVID-19. TCRdb's copy holds only in-frame clones and misses some; the assay was immunoSEQ multiplex PCR. The table shows about 180,000 clones, with around 85% occurring only once. Material: peripheral blood. The source of these receptors is an elderly man with COVID-19, enrolled during active disease. Both conserved end residues are part of each CDR3. The D gene is left open where the match is weak.

J: TRBJ1-6; D: -; V: TRBV4-1; DNA: TGCGCCAGCAGCCAAGACCCTTTAGGGGCCCTCCACTTT; CDR3: CASSQDPLGALHF
J: TRBJ1-2; D: -; V: TRBV19; DNA: TGTGCCAGTAGTCCACCAGGGTCGAGCGGCTACACCTTC; CDR3: CASSPPGSSGYTF
J: TRBJ1-2; D: TRBD1; V: TRBV7-2; DNA: TGTGCCAGCAGCCCCCGAGAGGGGGCTAGCGGCTACACCTTC; CDR3: CASSPREGASGYTF
J: TRBJ1-5; D: TRBD1; V: TRBV5-5; DNA: TGTGCCAGCAGCCCTGAGGGGGCACGTCAGCCCCAGCATTTT; CDR3: CASSPEGARQPQHF
J: TRBJ1-5; D: -; V: TRBV2; DNA: TGTGCCAGCAGTGAAAGGGGCTCGGATAGCAATCAGCCCCAGCATTTT; CDR3: CASSERGSDSNQPQHF
J: TRBJ1-2; D: TRBD1; V: TRBV5-1; DNA: TGCGCCAGCAGCTTGGGGCAGGGGGCTGGCTACACCTTC; CDR3: CASSLGQGAGYTF
J: TRBJ1-5; D: -; V: TRBV28; DNA: TGTGCCAGCACCACTCCGTCCGGGATGGGCAATCAGCCCCAGCATTTT; CDR3: CASTTPSGMGNQPQHF
J: TRBJ2-7; D: TRBD1; V: TRBV9; DNA: TGTGCCAGCAGCTCCAAACCGGGACAGTCCTACGAGCAGTACTTC; CDR3: CASSSKPGQSYEQYF
J: TRBJ1-6; D: -; V: TRBV5-4; DNA: TGTGCCAGCAGCTTTTACGGTACAGGGCCTACCTCCTATAATTCACCCCTCCACTTT; CDR3: CASSFYGTGPTSYNSPLHF
J: TRBJ1-2; D: TRBD1; V: TRBV5-4; DNA: TGTGCCAGCAGCTCGGGGACAGGGATTAACGGCTACACCTTC; CDR3: CASSSGTGINGYTF
J: TRBJ2-2; D: -; V: TRBV5-6; DNA: TGTGCCAGCAGCTTCGGACCGGGGGTGGGGCCCGGGGAGCTGTTTTTT; CDR3: CASSFGPGVGPGELFF
J: TRBJ2-3; D: -; V: TRBV6-6; DNA: TGTGCCAGCAGTTACGCGGGGACTAGCACAGATACGCAGTATTTT; CDR3: CASSYAGTSTDTQYF
J: TRBJ2-1; D: TRBD2; V: TRBV19; DNA: TGTGCCAGTAGCCTTACTAGCGGGGGATCGAAGTACAATGAGCAGTTCTTC; CDR3: CASSLTSGGSKYNEQFF
J: TRBJ2-3; D: TRBD1; V: TRBV5-6; DNA: TGTGCCAGCAGCTTTACAGGGGGCTTAATTACGCAGTATTTT; CDR3: CASSFTGGLITQYF
J: TRBJ2-7; D: -; V: TRBV28; DNA: TGTGCCAGCAGTCCCCGGGACTTGGAACGGGAGCAGTACTTC; CDR3: CASSPRDLEREQYF